This TCR beta chain was retrieved from a study of blood T cell repertoires in COVID-19. Study-wide background: COVID-19 samples from acute and convalescent phases originated in the United States, Italy and Spain. Sample material is recorded as cDNA or gDNA derived from T cells, B-cell-depleted T cells, or PBMCs.

Source study methods: Estimates of nucleated cell counts were drawn from the amplification of reference gene primers. TCRdb's table, derived via immunoSEQ multiplex PCR, lists solely in-frame clones and lacks some. V and J calls plus clone size are reproduced from that table; the DNA served to infer D and trimming. The table records over 85,000 clones, about 86% of them present only once. This CDR3 has 16 amino acids. V was clipped by 0 bases and J by 0 bases, with 10 bases between them. CDR1 SGHRS and CDR2 YFSETQ come from the germline V gene. V gene TRBV5-1 combines with J gene TRBJ1-3; D possibly corresponds to TRBD1 (6 bases). The clonotype originates from an elderly woman with acute or convalescent COVID-19. Sequenced material: peripheral blood. In DNA form, the CDR3 reads TGCGCCAGCAGCTTGGAGACAGGCTTCTCTGGAAACACCATATATTTT. It codes for CASSLETGFSGNTIYF.